Listed below are T cell receptor beta chains from one sample, sequenced in a study of cytomegalovirus exposure and HLA in healthy donors. Profiled with immunoSEQ multiplex PCR; TCRdb holds only in-frame clones, not every one. This repertoire comprises 200,000 to 250,000 clones; its ten largest clones make up around 0.95%. The sequenced material came from PBMCs. These receptor sequences come from a woman in her twenties or thirties in good health and CMV-seropositive. The CDR3 runs from the conserved cysteine through the conserved F or W. The D gene is left open where the match is weak.

d_gene,j_gene,v_gene,CDR3aa,CDR3nt
-,TRBJ2-4,TRBV4-2,CASSQDLWRGTAKNIQYF,TGTGCCAGCAGCCAAGATCTTTGGAGGGGTACAGCCAAAAACATTCAGTACTTC
-,TRBJ1-2,TRBV9,CASSVDPTGAYGYTF,TGTGCCAGCAGCGTAGACCCGACAGGAGCGTATGGCTACACCTTC
TRBD1,TRBJ2-7,TRBV4-1,CASSQEPQGVYEQYF,TGCGCCAGCAGCCAAGAACCGCAGGGGGTTTACGAGCAGTACTTC
-,TRBJ2-2,TRBV5-1,CASSPPTSANTGELFF,TGCGCCAGCAGCCCCCCTACGTCCGCGAACACCGGGGAGCTGTTTTTT
TRBD1,TRBJ1-5,TRBV18,CASSPGTGGEPQHF,TGTGCCAGCTCTCCCGGGACAGGGGGAGAGCCCCAGCATTTT
TRBD2,TRBJ2-7,TRBV25-1,CASSVSGGVMAYEQYF,TGTGCCAGCAGTGTTTCCGGGGGGGTAATGGCCTACGAGCAGTACTTC
TRBD2,TRBJ2-1,TRBV5-8,CASSPLTSGVNNEQFF,TGTGCCAGCAGCCCCCTGACTAGCGGGGTTAACAATGAGCAGTTCTTC
-,TRBJ1-1,TRBV7-9,CASSVTGEGTEAFF,TGTGCCAGCAGCGTAACAGGTGAAGGCACTGAAGCTTTCTTT
-,TRBJ1-2,TRBV19,CASSPRDFLYGYTF,TGTGCCAGTAGCCCGAGGGACTTCCTCTATGGCTACACCTTC
-,TRBJ2-5,TRBV11-3,CASSRGFEETQYF,TGTGCCAGCAGCAGGGGGTTTGAAGAGACCCAGTACTTC